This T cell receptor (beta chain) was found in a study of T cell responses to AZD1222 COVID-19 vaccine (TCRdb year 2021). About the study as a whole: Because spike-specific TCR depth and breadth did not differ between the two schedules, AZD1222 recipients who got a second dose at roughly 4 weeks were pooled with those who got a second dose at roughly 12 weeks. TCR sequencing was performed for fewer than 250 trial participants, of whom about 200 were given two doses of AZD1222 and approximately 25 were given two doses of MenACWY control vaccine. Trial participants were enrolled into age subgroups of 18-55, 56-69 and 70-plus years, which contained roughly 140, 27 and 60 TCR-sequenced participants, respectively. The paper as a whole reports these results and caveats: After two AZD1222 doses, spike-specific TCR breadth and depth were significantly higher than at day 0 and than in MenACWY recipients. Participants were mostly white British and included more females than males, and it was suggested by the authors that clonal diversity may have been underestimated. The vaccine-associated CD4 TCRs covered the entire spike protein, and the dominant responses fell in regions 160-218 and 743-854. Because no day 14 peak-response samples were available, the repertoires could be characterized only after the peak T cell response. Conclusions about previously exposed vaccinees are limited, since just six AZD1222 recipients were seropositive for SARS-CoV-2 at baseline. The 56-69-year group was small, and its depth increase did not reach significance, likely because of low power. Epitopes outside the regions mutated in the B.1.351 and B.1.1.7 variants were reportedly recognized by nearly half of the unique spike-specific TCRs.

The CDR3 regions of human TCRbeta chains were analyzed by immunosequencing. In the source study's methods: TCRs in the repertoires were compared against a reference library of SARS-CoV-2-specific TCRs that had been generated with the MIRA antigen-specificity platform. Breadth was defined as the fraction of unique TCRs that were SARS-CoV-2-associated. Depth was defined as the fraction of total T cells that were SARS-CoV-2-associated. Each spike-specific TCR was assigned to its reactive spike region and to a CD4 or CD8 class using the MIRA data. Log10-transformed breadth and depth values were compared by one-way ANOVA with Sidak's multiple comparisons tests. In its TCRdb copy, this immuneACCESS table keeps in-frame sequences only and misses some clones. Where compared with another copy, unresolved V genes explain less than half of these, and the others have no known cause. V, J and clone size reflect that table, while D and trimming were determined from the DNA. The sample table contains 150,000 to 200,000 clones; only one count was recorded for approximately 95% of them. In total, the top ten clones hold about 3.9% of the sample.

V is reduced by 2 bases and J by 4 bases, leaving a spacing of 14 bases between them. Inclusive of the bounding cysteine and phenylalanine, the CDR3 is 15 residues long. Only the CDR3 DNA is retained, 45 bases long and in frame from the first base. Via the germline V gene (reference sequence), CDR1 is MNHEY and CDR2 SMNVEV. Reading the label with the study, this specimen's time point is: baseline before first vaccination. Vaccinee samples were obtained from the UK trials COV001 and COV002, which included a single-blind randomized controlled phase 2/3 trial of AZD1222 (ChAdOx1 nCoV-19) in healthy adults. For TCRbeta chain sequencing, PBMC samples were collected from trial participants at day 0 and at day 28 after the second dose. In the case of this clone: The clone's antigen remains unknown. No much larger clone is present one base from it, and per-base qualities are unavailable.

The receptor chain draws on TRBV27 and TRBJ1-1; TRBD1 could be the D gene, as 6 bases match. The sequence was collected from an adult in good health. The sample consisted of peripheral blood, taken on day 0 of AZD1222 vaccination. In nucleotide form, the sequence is TGTGCCAGCAGTTTAAAACTGGGGGGGCTCACTGAAGCTTTCTTT. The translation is CASSLKLGGLTEAFF.